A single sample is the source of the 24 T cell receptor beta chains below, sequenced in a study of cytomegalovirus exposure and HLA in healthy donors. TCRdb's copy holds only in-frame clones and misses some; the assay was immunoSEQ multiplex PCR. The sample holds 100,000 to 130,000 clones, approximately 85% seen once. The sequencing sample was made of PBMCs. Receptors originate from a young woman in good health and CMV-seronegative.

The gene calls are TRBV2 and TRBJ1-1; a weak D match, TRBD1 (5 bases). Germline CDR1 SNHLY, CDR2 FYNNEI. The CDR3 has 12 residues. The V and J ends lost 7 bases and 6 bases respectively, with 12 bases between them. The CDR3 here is CASTGGGAEAFF. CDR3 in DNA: TGTGCCAGCACTGGCGGGGGGGCTGAAGCTTTCTTT.

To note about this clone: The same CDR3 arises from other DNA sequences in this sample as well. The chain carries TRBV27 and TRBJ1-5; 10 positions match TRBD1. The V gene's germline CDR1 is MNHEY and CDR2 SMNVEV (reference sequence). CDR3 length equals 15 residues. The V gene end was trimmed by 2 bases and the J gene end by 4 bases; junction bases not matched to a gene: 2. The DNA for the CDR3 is TGTGCCAGCAGTTTAGGACAGGGGGGGAATCAGCCCCAGCATTTT. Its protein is CASSLGQGGNQPQHF.

CDR3 DNA: TGCGCCAGCAGCCCACGACAGTCTGGTTTGACTGAAGCTTTCTTT. It codes for CASSPRQSGLTEAFF. V and J are TRBV5-1 and TRBJ1-1; D is perhaps TRBD1 (5 bases). Germline CDR1 reads SGHRS; CDR2 reads YFSETQ. Trimming removed 4 bases from V and 5 bases from J, with 18 bases in between. The CDR3 is 15 amino acids.

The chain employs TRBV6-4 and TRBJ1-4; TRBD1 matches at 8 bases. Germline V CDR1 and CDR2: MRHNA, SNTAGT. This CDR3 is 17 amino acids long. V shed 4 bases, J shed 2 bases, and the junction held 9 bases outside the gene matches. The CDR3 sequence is CASSGSRGRLTNEKLFF. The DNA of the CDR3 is TGTGCCAGCAGTGGAAGCAGGGGGCGTCTGACTAATGAAAAACTGTTTTTT.

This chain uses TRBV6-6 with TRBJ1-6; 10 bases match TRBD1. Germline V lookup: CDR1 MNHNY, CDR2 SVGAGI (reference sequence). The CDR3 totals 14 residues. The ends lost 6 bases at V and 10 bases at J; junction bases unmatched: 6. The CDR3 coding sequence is TGTGCCAGCAGCTCGACAGGGGGCAGGTCACCCCTCCACTTT. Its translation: CASSSTGGRSPLHF.

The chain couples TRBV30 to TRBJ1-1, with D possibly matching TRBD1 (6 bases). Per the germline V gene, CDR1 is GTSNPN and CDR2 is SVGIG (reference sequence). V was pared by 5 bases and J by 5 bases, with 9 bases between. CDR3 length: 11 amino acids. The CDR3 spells CAWGQTTEAFF. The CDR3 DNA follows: TGTGCCTGGGGACAGACTACTGAAGCTTTCTTT.

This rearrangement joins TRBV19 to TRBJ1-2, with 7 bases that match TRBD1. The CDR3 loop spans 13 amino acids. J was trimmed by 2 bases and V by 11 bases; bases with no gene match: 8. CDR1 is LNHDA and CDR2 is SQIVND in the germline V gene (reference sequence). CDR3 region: CAGRSTGNYGYTF. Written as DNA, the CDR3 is TGTGCCGGGCGATCGACAGGGAACTATGGCTACACCTTC.

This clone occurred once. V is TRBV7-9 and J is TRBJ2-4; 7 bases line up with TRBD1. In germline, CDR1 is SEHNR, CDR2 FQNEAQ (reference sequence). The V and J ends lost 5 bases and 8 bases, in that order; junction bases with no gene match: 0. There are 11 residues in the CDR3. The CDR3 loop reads CASSDRDIQYF. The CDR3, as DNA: TGTGCCAGCAGCGACAGGGACATTCAGTACTTC.

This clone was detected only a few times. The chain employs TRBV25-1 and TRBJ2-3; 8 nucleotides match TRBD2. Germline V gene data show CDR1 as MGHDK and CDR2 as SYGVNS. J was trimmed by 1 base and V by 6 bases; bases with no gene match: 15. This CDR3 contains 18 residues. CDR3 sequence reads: CASRGDAGGNRGTDTQYF. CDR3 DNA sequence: TGTGCCAGCAGGGGGGACGCGGGGGGCAATCGAGGCACAGATACGCAGTATTTT.

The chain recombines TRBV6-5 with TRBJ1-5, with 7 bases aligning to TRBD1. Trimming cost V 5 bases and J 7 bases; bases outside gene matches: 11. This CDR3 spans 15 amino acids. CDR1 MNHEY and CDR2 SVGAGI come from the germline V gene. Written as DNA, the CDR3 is TGTGCCAGCAGTAAATTGACAGGGTCGGAGCAGCCCCAGCATTTT. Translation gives CASSKLTGSEQPQHF.

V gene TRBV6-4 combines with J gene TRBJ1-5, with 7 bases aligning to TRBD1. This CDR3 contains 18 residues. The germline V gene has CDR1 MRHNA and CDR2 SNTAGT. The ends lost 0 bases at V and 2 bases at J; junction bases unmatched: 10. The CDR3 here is CASSDSGRGRPCNQPQHF. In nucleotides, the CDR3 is TGTGCCAGCAGTGACTCGGGAAGGGGGCGGCCCTGCAATCAGCCCCAGCATTTT.

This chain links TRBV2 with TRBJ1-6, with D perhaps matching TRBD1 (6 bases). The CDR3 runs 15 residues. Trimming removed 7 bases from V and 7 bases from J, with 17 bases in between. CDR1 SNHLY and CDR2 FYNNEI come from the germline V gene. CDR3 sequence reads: CASIRDTGINSPLHF. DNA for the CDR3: TGTGCCAGCATAAGGGACACCGGTATCAATTCACCCCTCCACTTT.

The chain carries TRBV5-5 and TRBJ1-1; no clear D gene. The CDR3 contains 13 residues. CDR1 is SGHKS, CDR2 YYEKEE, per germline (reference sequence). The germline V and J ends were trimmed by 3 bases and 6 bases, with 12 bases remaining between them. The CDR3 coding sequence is TGTGCCAGCAGCTCTACCGTCCAACCTGAAGCTTTCTTT. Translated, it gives CASSSTVQPEAFF. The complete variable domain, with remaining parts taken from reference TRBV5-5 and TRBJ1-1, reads DAGVTQSPTHLIKTRGQQVTLRCSPISGHKSVSWYQQVLGQGPQFIFQYYEKEERGRGNFPDRFSARQFPNYSSELNVNALLLGDSALYLCASSSTVQPEAFFGQGTRLTVV.

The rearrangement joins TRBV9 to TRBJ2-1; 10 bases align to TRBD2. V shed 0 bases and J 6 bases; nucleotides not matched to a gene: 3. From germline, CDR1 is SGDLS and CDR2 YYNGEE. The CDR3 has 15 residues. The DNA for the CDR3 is TGTGCCAGCAGCGTAGGGTCTAGCGGGGGCAATGAGCAGTTCTTC. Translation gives CASSVGSSGGNEQFF.

The CDR3 nucleotides read TGTGCCTGGAGTCATGAGGGGGGGCATCAGCCCCAGCATTTT. Its protein product is CAWSHEGGHQPQHF. V gene TRBV30 combines with J gene TRBJ1-5; D is perhaps TRBD1 (6 bases). This CDR3 comprises 14 residues. CDR1 GTSNPN and CDR2 SVGIG come from the germline V gene (reference sequence). V was pared by 2 bases and J by 5 bases, with 13 bases between.

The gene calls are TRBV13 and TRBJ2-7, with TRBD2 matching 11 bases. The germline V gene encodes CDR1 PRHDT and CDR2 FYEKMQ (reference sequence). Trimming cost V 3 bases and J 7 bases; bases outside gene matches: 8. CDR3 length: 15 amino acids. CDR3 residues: CASSFSGGAGGEQYF. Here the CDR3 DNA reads TGTGCCAGCAGCTTTAGCGGGGGGGCAGGGGGTGAGCAGTACTTC. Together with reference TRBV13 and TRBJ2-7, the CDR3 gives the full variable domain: AAGVIQSPRHLIKEKRETATLKCYPIPRHDTVYWYQQGPGQDPQFLISFYEKMQSDKGSIPDRFSAQQFSDYHSELNMSSLELGDSALYFCASSFSGGAGGEQYFGPGTRLTVT.

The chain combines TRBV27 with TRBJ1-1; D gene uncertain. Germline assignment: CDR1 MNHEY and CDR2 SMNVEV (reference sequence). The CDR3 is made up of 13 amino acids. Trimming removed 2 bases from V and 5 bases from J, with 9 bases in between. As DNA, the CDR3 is TGTGCCAGCAGTTTAACTTCTGTAACTGAAGCTTTCTTT. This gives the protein CASSLTSVTEAFF.

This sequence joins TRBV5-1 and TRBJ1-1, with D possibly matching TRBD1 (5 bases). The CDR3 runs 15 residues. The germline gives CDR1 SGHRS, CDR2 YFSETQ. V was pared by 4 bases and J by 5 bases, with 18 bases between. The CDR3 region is CASSHWGGEGTEAFF. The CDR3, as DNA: TGCGCCAGCAGCCATTGGGGGGGGGAGGGAACTGAAGCTTTCTTT. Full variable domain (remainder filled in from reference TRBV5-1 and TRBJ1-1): KAGVTQTPRYLIKTRGQQVTLSCSPISGHRSVSWYQQTPGQGLQFLFEYFSETQRNKGNFPGRFSGRQFSNSRSEMNVSTLELGDSALYLCASSHWGGEGTEAFFGQGTRLTVV.

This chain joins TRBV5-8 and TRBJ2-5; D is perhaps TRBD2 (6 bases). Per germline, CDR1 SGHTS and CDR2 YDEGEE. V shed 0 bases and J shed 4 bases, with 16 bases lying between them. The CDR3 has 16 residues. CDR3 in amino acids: CASSLGGGLVLETQYF. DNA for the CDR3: TGTGCCAGCAGCTTGGGAGGAGGGTTGGTACTAGAGACCCAGTACTTC.

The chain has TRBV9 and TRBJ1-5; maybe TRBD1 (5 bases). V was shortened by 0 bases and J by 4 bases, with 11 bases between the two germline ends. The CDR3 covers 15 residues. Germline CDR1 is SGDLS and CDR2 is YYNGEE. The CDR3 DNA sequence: TGTGCCAGCAGCGTAGCTGGACATTTGAATCAGCCCCAGCATTTT. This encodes CASSVAGHLNQPQHF.

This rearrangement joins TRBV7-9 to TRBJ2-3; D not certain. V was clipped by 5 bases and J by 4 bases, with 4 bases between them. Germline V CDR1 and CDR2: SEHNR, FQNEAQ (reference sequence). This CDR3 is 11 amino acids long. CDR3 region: CASSRADTQYF. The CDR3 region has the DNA TGTGCCAGCAGCCGCGCAGATACGCAGTATTTT.

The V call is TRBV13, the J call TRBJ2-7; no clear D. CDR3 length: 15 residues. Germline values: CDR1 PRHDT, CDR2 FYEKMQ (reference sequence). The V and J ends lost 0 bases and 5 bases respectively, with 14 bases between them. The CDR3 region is CASSLGTYRLNEQYF. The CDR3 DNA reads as TGTGCCAGCAGCTTAGGGACATACCGCCTCAACGAGCAGTACTTC.

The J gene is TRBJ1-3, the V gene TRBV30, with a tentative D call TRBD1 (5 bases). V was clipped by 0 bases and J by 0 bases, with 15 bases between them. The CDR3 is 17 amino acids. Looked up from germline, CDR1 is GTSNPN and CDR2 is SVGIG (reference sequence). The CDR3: CAWSVQVSLGSGNTIYF. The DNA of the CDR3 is TGTGCCTGGAGTGTACAGGTTTCCCTGGGCTCTGGAAACACCATATATTTT.

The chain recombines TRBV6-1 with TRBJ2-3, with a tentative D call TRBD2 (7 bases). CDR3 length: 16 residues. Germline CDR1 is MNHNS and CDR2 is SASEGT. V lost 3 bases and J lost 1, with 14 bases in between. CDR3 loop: CASSDFGGGGTDTQYF. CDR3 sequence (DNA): TGTGCCAGCAGTGATTTTGGCGGGGGCGGCACAGATACGCAGTATTTT.